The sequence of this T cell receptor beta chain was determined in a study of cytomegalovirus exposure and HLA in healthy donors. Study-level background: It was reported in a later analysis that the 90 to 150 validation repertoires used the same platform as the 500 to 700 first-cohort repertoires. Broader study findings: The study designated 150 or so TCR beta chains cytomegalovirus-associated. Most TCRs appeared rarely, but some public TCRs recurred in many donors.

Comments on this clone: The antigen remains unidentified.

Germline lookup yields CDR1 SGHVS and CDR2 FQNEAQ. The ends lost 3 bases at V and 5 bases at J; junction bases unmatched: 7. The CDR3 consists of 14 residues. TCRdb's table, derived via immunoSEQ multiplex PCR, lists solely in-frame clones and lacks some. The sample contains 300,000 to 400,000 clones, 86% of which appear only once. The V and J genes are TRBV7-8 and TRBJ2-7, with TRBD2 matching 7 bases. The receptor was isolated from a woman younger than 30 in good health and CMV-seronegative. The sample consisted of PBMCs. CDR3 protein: CASSLTSFVHEQYF. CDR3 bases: TGTGCCAGCAGCTTGACTAGCTTCGTCCACGAGCAGTACTTC.